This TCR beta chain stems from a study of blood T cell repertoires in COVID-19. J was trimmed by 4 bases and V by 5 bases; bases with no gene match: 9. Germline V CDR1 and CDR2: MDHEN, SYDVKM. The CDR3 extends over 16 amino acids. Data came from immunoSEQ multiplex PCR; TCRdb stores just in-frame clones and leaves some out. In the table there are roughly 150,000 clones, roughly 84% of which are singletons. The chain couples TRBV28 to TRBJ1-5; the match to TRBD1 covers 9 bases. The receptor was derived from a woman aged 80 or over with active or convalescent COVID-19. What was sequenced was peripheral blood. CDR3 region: CASSPPQGARNQPQHF. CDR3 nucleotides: TGTGCCAGCAGTCCCCCACAGGGGGCTAGAAATCAGCCCCAGCATTTT. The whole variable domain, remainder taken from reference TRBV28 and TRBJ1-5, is DVKVTQSSRYLVKRTGEKVFLECVQDMDHENMFWYRQDPGLGLRLIYFSYDVKMKEKGDIPEGYSVSREKKERFSLILESASTNQTSMYLCASSPPQGARNQPQHFGDGTRLSIL.